A single sample gave rise to the 21 T cell receptor beta chains below, sequenced in a study of shared clonotypes between healthy human individuals. Libraries were prepared by immunoSEQ multiplex PCR; TCRdb keeps only in-frame clonotypes and omits some of them. The sample holds around 1.5 million clones; about 98% are singletons and the top ten take roughly 0.45%. The material sequenced was naive CD4+ T cells sorted from blood. Subset: CD45RA+ positively selected. The receptors stem from a young man in good health.

The CDR3, as DNA: TGTGCCAGTAGTGGACAGGGGGCCCACGAGCAGTACTTC. It yields the protein CASSGQGAHEQYF. The chain recombines TRBV19 with TRBJ2-7, with TRBD1 identical over 11 bases. CDR3 length: 13 residues. Trimming at V came to 5 bases and at J to 5 bases, leaving 2 bases not matched to a gene. CDR1 is LNHDA and CDR2 is SQIVND in the germline V gene (reference sequence).

The CDR3: CASSPGRTSGTGELFF. The CDR3 DNA sequence: TGTGCCAGCAGCCCTGGACGGACTAGCGGGACCGGGGAGCTGTTTTTT. The chain recombines TRBV7-9 with TRBJ2-2; 11 positions agree with TRBD2. V shed 5 bases and J 5 bases; nucleotides not matched to a gene: 7. Germline V lookup: CDR1 SEHNR, CDR2 FQNEAQ (reference sequence). CDR3 length equals 16 residues.

The genes are TRBV2 and TRBJ2-3; TRBD2 matches 15 bases. Germline trimming cut 9 bases from V and 6 bases from J; bases unmatched to any gene: 10. Germline CDR1 is SNHLY and CDR2 is FYNNEI. The CDR3 totals 16 residues. CDR3 DNA: TGTGCCAGGACAGGACTAGCGGGAGGGCCTCAGGATACGCAGTATTTT. Its protein product is CARTGLAGGPQDTQYF.

V gene TRBV29-1 combines with J gene TRBJ2-1; 11 bases fit TRBD2. V trimming: 4 bases; J trimming: 10 bases; junction bases outside the gene matches: 12. This CDR3 is built from 15 residues. Germline V gene sequence: CDR1 SQVTM, CDR2 ANQGSEA. The CDR3 region is CSVALVTSGVGEQFF. In DNA, the CDR3 is TGCAGCGTTGCTCTTGTGACTAGCGGGGTCGGGGAGCAGTTCTTC.

This chain links TRBV28 with TRBJ1-1; a possible D gene is TRBD1 (6 bases). Trimming stripped 10 bases from V and 5 bases from J, with 17 bases between. Germline-derived CDR1 and CDR2 are MDHEN and SYDVKM. The CDR3 runs 13 residues. The CDR3 reads CAISNRDGTEAFF. Here the CDR3 DNA reads TGTGCCATCTCGAACAGGGATGGAACTGAAGCTTTCTTT. The variable domain in full, with the rest retrieved from reference TRBV28 and TRBJ1-1, is DVKVTQSSRYLVKRTGEKVFLECVQDMDHENMFWYRQDPGLGLRLIYFSYDVKMKEKGDIPEGYSVSREKKERFSLILESASTNQTSMYLCAISNRDGTEAFFGQGTRLTVV.

The chain joins TRBV29-1 to TRBJ2-7; 8 bases line up with TRBD1. This CDR3 contains 13 residues. Germline CDR1 SQVTM, CDR2 ANQGSEA. V trimming: 6 bases; J trimming: 3 bases; junction bases outside the gene matches: 7. Here the CDR3 DNA reads TGCAGCGTCGGACAGGGCAGAGGCTACGAGCAGTACTTC. As protein: CSVGQGRGYEQYF.

This chain joins TRBV28 and TRBJ2-7; D may be TRBD1 (6 bases). The CDR3 is made up of 15 amino acids. Per germline, CDR1 MDHEN and CDR2 SYDVKM. V was pared by 3 bases and J by 7 bases, with 19 bases between. CDR3 sequence (DNA): TGTGCCAGCAGTTTGGATCAGGGGCGACTTAGGGAGCAGTACTTC. It translates to CASSLDQGRLREQYF.

V usage is TRBV18 and J usage is TRBJ2-5; possible D gene TRBD1, 5 bases. This CDR3 contains 13 residues. Per the germline V gene, CDR1 is KGHSH and CDR2 is LQKENI. V was cut by 4 bases and J by 1 base, with 7 bases left in between. The chain's CDR3 is CASSLTVQETQYF. CDR3 nucleotide sequence: TGTGCCAGCTCACTGACAGTCCAAGAGACCCAGTACTTC.

With respect to this clone: The limits of the CDR3 on the DNA are not certain, so only TCRdb's listed CDR3 is given. The rearrangement links TRBV11-2 to TRBJ2-7. Counting both end residues, the CDR3 totals 16 amino acids. Germline CDR1 reads SGHAT; CDR2 reads FQNNGV. The CDR3 is CASSPSQTSSTSGQYF.

A remark on this clone: Other DNA sequences in the sample encode the same CDR3. The chain combines TRBV7-2 with TRBJ2-7; D is undetermined. V lost 1 base, J lost 4 bases, and 2 bases lay in between. Germline V gives CDR1 SGHTA, CDR2 FQGNSA. The CDR3 runs to 11 residues. The CDR3 protein is CASSLEYEQYF. The CDR3 nucleotides read TGTGCCAGCAGCTTAGAGTACGAGCAGTACTTC.

CDR3 region: CASSLGTSGIRPKNIQYF. As DNA, the CDR3 is TGTGCCAGCAGCTTGGGGACTAGCGGGATAAGGCCCAAAAACATTCAGTACTTC. The rearrangement uses TRBV7-2 and TRBJ2-4; 13 nucleotides match TRBD2. Trimming removed 3 bases from V and 2 bases from J; junction bases left unmatched: 7. The CDR3 loop spans 18 amino acids. CDR1 and CDR2 (germline): SGHTA, FQGNSA.

The CDR3 spells CATSRVSGGGTEAFF. As DNA, the CDR3 is TGTGCCACCAGCAGAGTTTCCGGGGGAGGCACTGAAGCTTTCTTT. The J gene is TRBJ1-1, the V gene TRBV15, with D possibly TRBD1 on 5 matching bases. Germline values: CDR1 LNHNV, CDR2 YYDKDF (reference sequence). The V and J ends lost 1 base and 4 bases respectively, with 13 bases between them. The CDR3 spans 15 residues.

This sequence joins TRBV6-5 and TRBJ2-2; the D gene is possibly TRBD1 (5 bases). Trimming took 10 bases from V and 6 from J, leaving 9 bases between them. The CDR3 has 11 residues. CDR1 and CDR2 from the germline V gene are MNHEY and SVGAGI. The CDR3 nucleotides are TGTGCCACCAGGGTGGCCGGGGAGCTGTTTTTT. It translates to CATRVAGELFF.

This rearrangement joins TRBV28 to TRBJ2-7; the D call may be TRBD1 or TRBD2 (5 bases each). Trimming removed 8 bases at V and 1 base at J, with 15 bases between. CDR1 is MDHEN, CDR2 SYDVKM, per germline. This CDR3 contains 14 residues. This CDR3 is CASVPRDGSYEQYF. CDR3 in DNA: TGTGCCAGCGTGCCTCGGGACGGATCCTACGAGCAGTACTTC.

V and J are TRBV7-6 and TRBJ2-2, with TRBD2 matching 14 bases. Germline CDR1 and CDR2: SGHVS and FNYEAQ. The CDR3 has 17 residues. With 5 bases clipped from V and 5 bases from J, the junction kept 7 bases outside the gene matches. The CDR3 region has the DNA TGTGCCAGCAGCCGGGGACTAGCGGGAGCTTGGACCGGGGAGCTGTTTTTT. It is translated as CASSRGLAGAWTGELFF.

The chain carries TRBV7-8 and TRBJ2-5; D is perhaps TRBD2 (6 bases). The CDR3 contains 13 residues. V was shortened by 5 bases and J by 5 bases, with 12 bases between the two germline ends. Germline V gene sequence: CDR1 SGHVS, CDR2 FQNEAQ. CDR3 sequence (DNA): TGTGCCAGCAGCCCGGGGGTTCGGGAGACCCAGTACTTC. Amino acid sequence: CASSPGVRETQYF.

The CDR3 loop reads CASTNGDRGNEKLFF. CDR3 nucleotide sequence: TGTGCCAGCACTAACGGGGACAGGGGAAATGAAAAACTGTTTTTT. The V and J genes are TRBV6-6 and TRBJ1-4; 10 bases are shared with TRBD1. Germline loops: CDR1 MNHNY, CDR2 SVGAGI (reference sequence). The V segment lost 7 bases and the J segment 5 bases; nucleotides outside the gene matches: 7. This CDR3 comprises 15 residues.

This rearrangement joins TRBV10-3 to TRBJ2-5; 11 bases are shared with TRBD2. In germline, CDR1 is ENHRY, CDR2 SYGVKD. V dropped 4 bases and J dropped 5; count of bases not matched to a gene: 6. The CDR3 contains 15 residues. In nucleotides, the CDR3 is TGTGCCATCAGTGCCTTAGCGGGAGGGCTGGAGACCCAGTACTTC. It is translated as CAISALAGGLETQYF.

The chain combines TRBV10-1 with TRBJ2-5; TRBD1 matches 8 bases. Germline V gene data show CDR1 as WNHNN and CDR2 as SYGVQD (reference sequence). The CDR3 is 14 amino acids. V lost 6 bases, J lost 4 bases, and 7 bases stayed unmatched. The CDR3 DNA is TGCGCCAGCAGCAAGACAGGGGCGGGAGAGACCCAGTACTTC. Amino acid sequence: CASSKTGAGETQYF.

The rearrangement links TRBV25-1 to TRBJ2-3, with a tentative D call TRBD1 (6 bases). Per germline, CDR1 MGHDK and CDR2 SYGVNS. With 6 bases removed from V and 3 bases from J, the gap between germline ends came to 13 bases. This CDR3 is built from 14 residues. The CDR3 is CASRGFQGTDTQYF. DNA of the CDR3: TGTGCCAGCAGAGGCTTTCAGGGGACAGATACGCAGTATTTT. The full variable domain, rest sourced from reference TRBV25-1 and TRBJ2-3, is EADIYQTPRYLVIGTGKKITLECSQTMGHDKMYWYQQDPGMELHLIHYSYGVNSTEKGDLSSESTVSRIRTEHFPLTLESARPSHTSQYLCASRGFQGTDTQYFGPGTRLTVL.

The chain employs TRBV2 and TRBJ2-7, with 8 bases lining up with TRBD2. Trimming removed 3 bases from V and 4 bases from J; junction bases left unmatched: 11. The CDR3 is made up of 16 amino acids. Germline V lookup: CDR1 SNHLY, CDR2 FYNNEI. The CDR3 reads CASSDEAGAGGYEQYF. CDR3 DNA sequence: TGTGCCAGCAGTGACGAAGCGGGAGCAGGAGGGTACGAGCAGTACTTC. Full variable domain (remainder filled in from reference TRBV2 and TRBJ2-7): EPEVTQTPSHQVTQMGQEVILRCVPISNHLYFYWYRQILGQKVEFLVSFYNNEISEKSEIFDDQFSVERPDGSNFTLKIRSTKLEDSAMYFCASSDEAGAGGYEQYFGPGTRLTVT.